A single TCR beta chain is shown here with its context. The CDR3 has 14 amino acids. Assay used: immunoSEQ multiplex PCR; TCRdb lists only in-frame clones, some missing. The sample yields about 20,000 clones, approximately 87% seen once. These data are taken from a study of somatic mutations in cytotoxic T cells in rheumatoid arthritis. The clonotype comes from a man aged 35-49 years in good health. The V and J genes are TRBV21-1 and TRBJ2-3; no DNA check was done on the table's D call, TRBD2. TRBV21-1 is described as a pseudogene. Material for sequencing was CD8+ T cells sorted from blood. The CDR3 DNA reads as TGTGCCATCCCCGGGACTACACCCACGTATACGCAGTATTTT. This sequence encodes CAIPGTTPTYTQYF.